This record covers a single TCR beta chain. Its specificity is not known. The CDR3 covers 16 residues. Germline CDR1 is MGHRA and CDR2 is YSYEKL. V lost 3 bases and J lost 2, with 14 bases in between. TCRdb keeps only in-frame clones here, not all; method: immunoSEQ multiplex PCR. This table holds around 32,000 clones, around 83% found once. This sample is drawn from a study of T cells in narcolepsy. For the study at large: Patients with NT1 or NT2 and healthy control donors were enrolled. Findings of the study overall: In some patient and control memory CD4+ samples, autoreactive clones were absent. HCRT-specific and TRIB2-specific autoreactive clonotypes appeared among same-patient CSF and blood CD4+ clonotypes.

The V gene is TRBV4-1, the J gene TRBJ2-1, with D possibly being TRBD2 (5 bases). The specimen was CD45RA- memory CD4+ T cells from PBMCs. The TCR was taken from a human donor with narcolepsy. The CDR3 spells CASSHWERSTYNEQFF. CDR3 coding DNA: TGCGCCAGCAGCCACTGGGAGCGGAGCACCTACAATGAGCAGTTCTTC.